A selection of T cell receptor beta chains follows, all from one sample in a study of T cell responses to AZD1222 COVID-19 vaccine. Using immunoSEQ multiplex PCR, the repertoire was profiled, and TCRdb retains in-frame clones only, with some absent. The sample lists under 80,000 clones, under 90% occurring once. The source was peripheral blood, collected on day 0 of AZD1222 vaccination. The source of these receptors is an adult in good health. Both conserved end residues are part of each CDR3. A D gene is named only where the DNA matches it firmly. A clone size is listed for some rows: how often the clone was seen (once, few, many), or a class if it is expanded.

clone_size	v_call	d_call	j_call	cdr3_nt	cdr3_aa
-	TRBV27	-	TRBJ1-5	TGTGCCAGCAGTCTTGGACATGGTGGCCAGCCCCAGCATTTT	CASSLGHGGQPQHF
-	TRBV7-9	-	TRBJ1-1	TGTGCCAGCAGGTCGGGGGCGGTTGCTGAAGCTTTCTTT	CASRSGAVAEAFF
-	TRBV5-4	-	TRBJ2-1	TGTGCCAGCAGCTTGTACGGCCAGCAGAAGTGGGGGTGGCAGTTCTTC	CASSLYGQQKWGWQFF
-	TRBV27	TRBD1	TRBJ1-1	TGTGCCAGCAGGACAGGGAGGAACACTGAAGCTTTCTTT	CASRTGRNTEAFF
once	TRBV12-3/TRBV12-4	TRBD1	TRBJ1-1	TGTGCCAGCACCACCGGGACAGGCCCTGAAGCTTTCTTT	CASTTGTGPEAFF
-	TRBV18	-	TRBJ1-1	TGTGCCAGCTCACCACGGACGGCTGAAGCTTTCTTT	CASSPRTAEAFF
-	TRBV5-5	-	TRBJ1-5	TGTGCCAGCAGCTTGGTGGGGGACGGGGCGGGTAGCAATCAGCCCCAGCATTTT	CASSLVGDGAGSNQPQHF
-	TRBV6-5	TRBD1	TRBJ1-6	TGTGCCAGCAGTTTAGGGGGACAGCGGCATTCACCCCTCCACTTT	CASSLGGQRHSPLHF
-	TRBV29-1	-	TRBJ1-2	TGCAGCGTTTTCGACAGTTCTAACTATGGCTACACCTTC	CSVFDSSNYGYTF
-	TRBV23-1	-	TRBJ2-1	TGCGCCAGCAGTCAGCGGGGCAGGGGACCCTACAATGAGCAGTTCTTC	CASSQRGRGPYNEQFF
-	TRBV5-1	-	TRBJ1-1	TGCGCCAGCAGCTTCACAAGGGAGAACACTGAAGCTTTCTTT	CASSFTRENTEAFF
-	TRBV10-1	TRBD1	TRBJ2-7	TGCGCCAGCAGTGAGCAGGGGGACGAGCAGTACTTC	CASSEQGDEQYF
-	TRBV6-4	-	TRBJ2-6	TGTGCCAGCAGTCAGGACTTTTATAGCTCTGGGGCCAACGTCCTGACTTTC	CASSQDFYSSGANVLTF
once	TRBV28	-	TRBJ1-3	TGTGCCAGCAGTTTAGAAAACACCATATATTTT	CASSLENTIYF
-	TRBV6-4	-	TRBJ1-1	TGTGCCAGCAGTGACAGGGGGTTTAACACTGAAGCTTTCTTT	CASSDRGFNTEAFF
-	TRBV30	TRBD1	TRBJ1-3	TGTGCCTGGAGGGGCAGGGGGGCATCTGGAAACACCATATATTTT	CAWRGRGASGNTIYF
few	TRBV5-6	TRBD1	TRBJ2-5	TGTGCCAGCGAAACAGGGGGACGAGAGACCCAGTACTTC	CASETGGRETQYF
-	TRBV27	-	TRBJ1-2	TGTGCCAGCAGTTTGACGCAGGGCGGTGGCTACACCTTC	CASSLTQGGGYTF
-	TRBV28	TRBD1	TRBJ2-7	TGTGCCAGCAGTTTCATCCGGGACAGGGGAAGCGACGAGCAGTACTTC	CASSFIRDRGSDEQYF
-	TRBV7-3	-	TRBJ2-5	TGTGCCAGCAGTTATACAGGAAGGGGAGAGACCCAGTACTTC	CASSYTGRGETQYF
-	TRBV7-9	TRBD1	TRBJ1-5	TGTGCCAGCAGCTGGACAGGGGGCGATCAGCCCCAGCATTTT	CASSWTGGDQPQHF
-	TRBV6-5	TRBD1	TRBJ2-5	TGTGCCAGCAGCCGGACAGGGACAGAGACCCAGTACTTC	CASSRTGTETQYF
-	TRBV5-8	-	TRBJ1-6	TGTGCCAGCAGCTTCGAGAGCTCCTATAATTCACCCCTCCACTTT	CASSFESSYNSPLHF
-	TRBV6-2/TRBV6-3	-	TRBJ2-1	TGTGCCAGCAGTTACCGGCGGAGTGATTACAATGAGCAGTTCTTC	CASSYRRSDYNEQFF
-	TRBV28	TRBD1	TRBJ1-5	TGTGCCAGCAGTCTATGGGACAGGGATCAGCCCCAGCATTTT	CASSLWDRDQPQHF
-	TRBV18	TRBD1	TRBJ2-5	TGTGCCAGCTCACCGGGACAGAGGGAGACCCAGTACTTC	CASSPGQRETQYF
-	TRBV5-1	-	TRBJ2-2	TGCGCCAGCAGCCCCGGGGTAGCGACCGGGGAGCTGTTTTTT	CASSPGVATGELFF
-	TRBV6-4	-	TRBJ2-6	TGTGCCAGCAGTGAGCTAGCCTCTGGGGCCAACGTCCTGACTTTC	CASSELASGANVLTF
-	TRBV19	TRBD1	TRBJ2-7	TGTGCCAGTAGTATAGGACAGGGTGGCTACGAGCAGTACTTC	CASSIGQGGYEQYF